This T cell receptor beta chain is from a study of CD4 T cells in relation to SARS-CoV-2 and coronaviruses (dated by TCRdb to the early 2020s). With regard to the full study: In the ViraFEST assay, PBMCs were cultured with antigen for approximately 9 days, after which TCR beta CDR3s were sequenced to identify clonal expansions specific to the antigen. The negative reference condition was either a culture with an HIV-1 Nef peptide pool or a culture with no peptide. Shared crossreactive spike epitopes were mapped to their HLA restriction using patient-derived lymphoblastoid cell lines. The study assessed, at the TCR clonotype level, memory CD4+ T cell crossreactivity between SARS-CoV-2 and common cold coronavirus spike proteins. Samples from a few pre-COVID donors and the naive versus memory experiments were sequenced with the Adaptive Biotechnologies TCR-sequencing kit; other data were Illumina-based. Expansion assays from other donors in the study were sequenced with a different, Illumina-based TCR-beta assay.

CD4+ T cells from unexposed donors were collected before the COVID-19 pandemic (2011-2018). The EasySep CD4+ T cell isolation kit was used to isolate CD4+ T cells once the cultures had run for under 11 days. As cell number allowed, CD4+ T cells from unexposed donors were tested for reactivity to SARS-CoV-2 S and N and to four common cold coronavirus spike pools. Each well received approximately 2.2 million PBMCs, cultured in IMDM supplemented with roughly 5% human AB serum and 9.5 to 10 IU/ml IL-2. Half of the culture medium was replaced with fresh IL-2-containing medium on days 3 and 7. In general, every peptide culture condition was set up in three replicate wells. The leukapheresis product used for the unexposed donors was purchased from a commercial source. Ficoll-Paque PLUS gradient centrifugation was used to isolate PBMCs from leukapheresis product or whole blood. The PBMCs went either fresh into the expansion assay or into cryopreservation at -140 degrees C. The QIAamp Micro DNA Kit was used to extract genomic DNA from the CD4+ T cells.

This clone was detected only once. Its antigen specificity is not known. No much larger clone exists at a distance of one base, and base qualities are not known. Points the paper makes about the study in general: Small numbers of patients and of tested TCRs were a limitation of the study. Memory CD4+ clonotypes crossrecognizing SARS-CoV-2 and at least one common cold coronavirus spike were found in roughly three fifths of donors. Compared with monoreactive clones, crossreactive clones had significantly weaker SARS-CoV-2-driven expansion, a result consistent with antigenic imprinting. Because the crossreactivity analysis focused on spike protein, crossreactivity against other viral proteins was not assessed. No donor contributed both pre-pandemic and post-infection samples, which limited tracing the source of pre-existing responses.

The library was produced with the immunoSEQ multiplex PCR assay. As for the authors' bioinformatics: Preprocessing removed nonproductive sequences and CDR3s not starting with C, not ending with F or W, or shorter than 7 amino acids. Antigen-specific clonotypes were called with the MANAFEST web app, based on expansion relative to reference and other culture wells. A clone counted as positive if significantly expanded in 2 of 3 replicate wells versus the reference culture at FDR below 0.05. To be called positive, a clone also had to show significant expansion compared with every other tandem well and an odds ratio greater than 5. CDR3 homology was measured as pairwise Levenshtein distance, computed with the stringdist R package after trimming three terminal residues from each end. Entries here come from immuneACCESS through TCRdb and include only in-frame sequences with V and J called. Some clones fail to appear in such tables; in the studies checked, an unresolved V gene covers under half of the shortfall, and the cause of the remainder is unknown. V and J calls plus clone size are reproduced from that table; the DNA served to infer D and trimming. The sample table shows 20,000 to 25,000 clones, and just under 75% are seen once. Clones ranked in the top ten supply roughly 12% of the sample.

V gives up 4 bases and J gives up 2 bases, and the segment between their germline ends measures 17 bases. Sequences SGDLS (CDR1) and YYNGEE (CDR2) are obtained from the germline V gene. The cysteine opens and the phenylalanine closes a CDR3 of 16 amino acids. CDR3 DNA is the only sequence kept; it has 48 bases, read in frame from the first base. The origin of this receptor is a human donor in good health. The rearranged chain carries TRBV9 and TRBJ2-3; no confident D gene assignment can be made. Specimen: CD4+ T cells from PBMCs, cultured in vitro. The DNA is TGTGCCAGCAGCCATGGGAAGGCCGTTCCCACAGATACGCAGTATTTT. Translated, this gives CASSHGKAVPTDTQYF.